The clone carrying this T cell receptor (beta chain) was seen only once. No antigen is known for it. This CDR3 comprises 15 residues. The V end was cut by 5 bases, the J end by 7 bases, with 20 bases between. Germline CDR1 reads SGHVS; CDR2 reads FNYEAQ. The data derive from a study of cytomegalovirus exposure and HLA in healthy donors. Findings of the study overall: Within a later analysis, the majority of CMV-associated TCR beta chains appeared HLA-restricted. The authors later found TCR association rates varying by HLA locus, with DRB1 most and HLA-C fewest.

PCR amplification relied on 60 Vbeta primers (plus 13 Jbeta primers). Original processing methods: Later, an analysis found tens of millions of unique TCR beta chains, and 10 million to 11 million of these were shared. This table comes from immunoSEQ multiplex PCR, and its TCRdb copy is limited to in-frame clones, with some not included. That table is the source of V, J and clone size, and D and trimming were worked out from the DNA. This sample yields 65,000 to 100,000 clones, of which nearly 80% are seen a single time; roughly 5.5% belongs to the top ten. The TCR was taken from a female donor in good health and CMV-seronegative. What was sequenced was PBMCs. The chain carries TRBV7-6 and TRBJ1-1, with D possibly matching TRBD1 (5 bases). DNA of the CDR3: TGTGCCAGCAGCCGATCACCTGTGGGGCTGGGTGAAGCTTTCTTT. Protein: CASSRSPVGLGEAFF.